This is a list of T cell receptor beta chains from one sample in a study of T cells after yellow fever vaccination. TCRdb reanalysed the 5' RACE reads using MiXCR and keeps one entry per CDR3 protein. The table records about 68,000 distinct CDR3 sequences, over 6% of them present only once. The sample consisted of CD8+ T cells sorted from PBMCs, taken about 49 days after the first yellow fever vaccination. These receptors were collected from a man between 18 and 29 years old who received the YFV17D yellow fever vaccine. CDR3s include the opening cysteine and the closing phenylalanine or tryptophan. D genes are given only for firm matches. Size is omitted from some rows. Given values are once, few, many or a class for expanded clones.

cdr3_length	d_call	clone_size	v_call	j_call	cdr3_nt	cdr3_aa
17	TRBD1	.	TRBV6-2/TRBV6-3	TRBJ2-1	TGTGCCAGCAGTTACGTTGGGACAGGGGAAAATAACAATGAGCAGTTCTTC	CASSYVGTGENNNEQFF
15	.	many	TRBV9	TRBJ1-5	TGTGCCAGCAGCGTAGGAGGACTTAGCAATCAGCCCCAGCATTTT	CASSVGGLSNQPQHF
15	TRBD1	many	TRBV7-9	TRBJ1-1	TGTGCCAGCAGCTTTGCCCAGACAGGGGACACTGAAGCTTTCTTT	CASSFAQTGDTEAFF
12	.	many	TRBV15	TRBJ2-5	TGTGCCACCGGTCTCGGAGGGGGGACCCAGTACTTC	CATGLGGGTQYF
11	.	many	TRBV25-1	TRBJ2-1	TGTGCCAGCAGTGGGGCCAATGAGCAGTTCTTC	CASSGANEQFF
13	.	many	TRBV29-1	TRBJ1-3	TGCAGCGTTGAGGGAGAACCCGGACACACCATATATTTT	CSVEGEPGHTIYF
15	.	many	TRBV7-9	TRBJ2-5	TGTGCCAGCAGCTTGATCCCTTCGGGGCGAGAGACCCAGTACTTC	CASSLIPSGRETQYF
11	.	many	TRBV29-1	TRBJ1-1	TGCAGCGTTGTCGTACTCGGACGGGCTTTCTTT	CSVVVLGRAFF
11	.	many	TRBV20-1	TRBJ1-2	TGCAGTGCCCTACGGATTGAGGGCTACACCTTC	CSALRIEGYTF
16	.	many	TRBV15	TRBJ2-3	TGTGCCACCAGCAGAGATCGGCAGGGGTATGCAGATACGCAGTATTTT	CATSRDRQGYADTQYF
17	TRBD1	.	TRBV4-3	TRBJ2-7	TGCGCCAGCAGCCAAGAGGGACTGGGACAGGGGGTCTACGAGCAGTACTTC	CASSQEGLGQGVYEQYF
15	.	.	TRBV7-8	TRBJ1-2	TGTGCCAGCAGCCAATTCGAAGGGATTAACTATGGCTACACCTTC	CASSQFEGINYGYTF
13	.	many	TRBV20-1	TRBJ1-1	TGCAGTGCTAGATCAGGCCAAAACTCTGAAGCTTTCTTT	CSARSGQNSEAFF
11	.	few	TRBV10-3	TRBJ1-1	TGTGCCATCAGTGAGCTTACTGAAGCTTTCTTT	CAISELTEAFF
15	.	many	TRBV7-2	TRBJ2-3	TGTGCCAGCAGCTTGGACGGTATTACCCGAGATACGCAGTATTTT	CASSLDGITRDTQYF
15	.	many	TRBV6-5	TRBJ1-1	TGTGCCAGCAGTTACTCGGCAGGGGCCCGGACTGAAGCTTTCTTT	CASSYSAGARTEAFF
13	.	many	TRBV7-8	TRBJ1-2	TGTGCCAGCAGCTTAGAGCCAAGCTATGGCTACACCTTC	CASSLEPSYGYTF
12	.	.	TRBV6-5	TRBJ1-4	TGTGCCAGCAGTTATTTTGGTGAAAAACTGTTTTTT	CASSYFGEKLFF
12	TRBD2	many	TRBV12-3/TRBV12-4	TRBJ2-7	TGTGCCAGCAGCCCGGGGGGGGTAGAGCAGTACTTC	CASSPGGVEQYF
15	.	many	TRBV7-2	TRBJ2-3	TGTGCCAGCAGCTCCTGGACCTCGGGCGCAGATACGCAGTATTTT	CASSSWTSGADTQYF
11	.	many	TRBV12-3/TRBV12-4	TRBJ2-5	TGTGCCAGCAGTTTAGATGAGACCCAGTACTTC	CASSLDETQYF
14	.	many	TRBV12-3/TRBV12-4	TRBJ2-5	TGTGCCAGCAGTTTAGGAGGGCAGAAAGAGACCCAGTACTTC	CASSLGGQKETQYF
13	.	many	TRBV7-9	TRBJ1-1	TGTGCCAGCACCCAGACACCGAACACTGAAGCTTTCTTT	CASTQTPNTEAFF
11	.	many	TRBV7-2	TRBJ2-7	TGTGCCAGCAGCTTAGGGCGGGGGCAGTACTTC	CASSLGRGQYF
13	.	many	TRBV29-1	TRBJ2-5	TGCAGCGTTGAAATACAGGGAGAGGAGACCCAGTACTTC	CSVEIQGEETQYF
15	TRBD2	many	TRBV10-3	TRBJ2-3	TGTGCCATCAGGGCTGGACTAGCGGGCACAGATACGCAGTATTTT	CAIRAGLAGTDTQYF
15	TRBD2	.	TRBV13	TRBJ2-5	TGTGCCAGCAGCACGACTAGCGGGGGGATAGAGACCCAGTACTTC	CASSTTSGGIETQYF
16	.	few	TRBV7-2	TRBJ2-1	TGTGCCAGCAGCTCCCCCTTTCCTAGCGACTACAATGAGCAGTTCTTC	CASSSPFPSDYNEQFF
14	.	few	TRBV20-1	TRBJ2-3	TGCAGTGCTAGAAGGAGTTCTCAAGCAGATACGCAGTATTTT	CSARRSSQADTQYF
13	TRBD1	many	TRBV18	TRBJ2-7	TGTGCCAGCTCAGGGACAGGGGGGGATGAGCAGTACTTC	CASSGTGGDEQYF
14	.	many	TRBV6-4	TRBJ2-1	TGTGCCAGCAGTGAATGGGCAGGAAGTAATGAGCAGTTCTTC	CASSEWAGSNEQFF
14	.	few	TRBV5-4	TRBJ1-6	TGTGCCAGCAGCTTGGATCTGGATAATTCACCCCTCCACTTT	CASSLDLDNSPLHF
15	TRBD2	many	TRBV5-1	TRBJ2-1	TGCGCCAGCAGCCTCGGGGGGGCCGATTACAATGAGCAGTTCTTC	CASSLGGADYNEQFF
14	.	many	TRBV27	TRBJ1-1	TGTGCCAGCAAAAGCCAGGGCACGGGGACTGAAGCTTTCTTT	CASKSQGTGTEAFF
12	.	.	TRBV25-1	TRBJ2-5	TGTGCCAGCAGTGAACTGGGAAAGACCCAGTACTTC	CASSELGKTQYF
11	.	.	TRBV12-3/TRBV12-4	TRBJ1-1	TGTGCCAGCAGCCTGATCACTGAAGCTTTCTTT	CASSLITEAFF
11	.	many	TRBV7-9	TRBJ2-3	TGTGCCAGCAGCCCTCCGGATACGCAGTATTTT	CASSPPDTQYF
16	TRBD1	.	TRBV4-3	TRBJ2-7	TGCGCCAGCAGCCGTACCGGGACAGGGGGTTTCTACGAGCAGTACTTC	CASSRTGTGGFYEQYF
16	.	.	TRBV5-1	TRBJ2-1	TGCGCCAGCAGCCCCCCCTCCGGGATTAACTACAATGAGCAGTTCTTC	CASSPPSGINYNEQFF
15	TRBD1	many	TRBV20-1	TRBJ1-3	TGCAGTGCTGTCGCAACAGGGGGCTGGGGAAACACCATATATTTT	CSAVATGGWGNTIYF
15	TRBD2	many	TRBV6-4	TRBJ2-1	TGTGCCAGCAGTGACTCGACTAGCGGGGGGGATGAGCAGTTCTTC	CASSDSTSGGDEQFF
16	.	many	TRBV7-2	TRBJ2-3	TGTGCCAGCAGCTTCGGCCCAGCCCAATTCACAGATACGCAGTATTTT	CASSFGPAQFTDTQYF